This T cell receptor beta chain was sequenced during a study of shared clonotypes between healthy human individuals. Overall study findings and caveats: Read depth was anticipated to influence clonotype sharing among donors.

In germline, CDR1 is GTSNPN, CDR2 SVGIG (reference sequence). The J segment lost 7 bases and the V segment lost 5 bases, leaving 2 bases of the junction unmatched. This CDR3 is 12 amino acids long. Authors' data handling: Junction-only sequences produced by ImmunoSEQ had no quality scores, so filtering differed. The protocol was immunoSEQ multiplex PCR, while the TCRdb copy is restricted to in-frame clones and leaves out a portion. Clonal size and the V and J genes are those of that table, whereas D and trimming came from the DNA. The top ten clones hold roughly 0.13% of a sample with 2 million to 2.5 million clones, roughly 95% of them seen once. Subsets obtained from CD4+ cells comprised CD45RA+ naive and CD45RA-negative memory cells. In regard to this clone: Its antigen is not identified. The identical CDR3 is also encoded by other nucleotide sequences in the sample.

V is TRBV30 and J is TRBJ1-6; 7 nucleotides line up with TRBD1. The TCR sequence derives from a man aged 18 to 29 in good health. Sequenced sample: naive CD4+ T cells sorted from blood. Subset: CD45RA+ positively selected. CDR3 residues: CAWDRVNSPLHF. The DNA for the CDR3 is TGTGCCTGGGACAGGGTCAATTCACCCCTCCACTTT.